The source of this TCR beta chain is a study of T cells after yellow fever vaccination. The germline CDR1 and CDR2 sequences are MRHNA and SNTAGT. The V gene lost 4 bases and the J gene lost 0 bases, with 10 bases spanning the gap. This CDR3 region has 15 residues. Study-wide results and limits: Weaker, the secondary response peaked sooner, at day 5 versus 15. Reappearance after the booster was seen for most primary-vaccination clones, at roughly 96% CD4 and 70% to 90% CD8.

Template switching by 5'RACE produced TCR cDNA, adding a universal primer site and UMIs. Using its own MiXCR run on the 5' RACE reads, TCRdb lists one record per CDR3 protein. The sample has 250,000 to 400,000 distinct CDR3 sequences; about 4% are singletons. In its sample, this clonotype was seen many times. Antigen specificity is unknown. This sequence originates from a man aged 18 to 29 who received the YFV17D yellow fever vaccine. The sample consisted of PBMCs, taken 5 days after the yellow fever booster vaccination. The rearrangement joins TRBV6-4 to TRBJ2-1, with D hard to call. CDR3 sequence: CASSVIMSSYNEQFF. DNA of the CDR3: TGTGCCAGCAGTGTTATAATGAGCTCCTACAATGAGCAGTTCTTC.